What follows are 7 T cell receptor beta chains derived from one specimen sequenced in a study of cytomegalovirus exposure and HLA in healthy donors. Amplification used 60 Vbeta primers and 13 Jbeta primers. TCRdb's table, derived via immunoSEQ multiplex PCR, lists solely in-frame clones and lacks some. The repertoire holds 150,000 to 250,000 clones, with 85% as singletons. What was sequenced was PBMCs. These receptors were obtained from a woman in her forties or fifties in good health and CMV-seronegative.

The chain is built from TRBV5-1 and TRBJ2-7; a weak D match, TRBD1 (6 bases). Trimming shortened V by 1 base and J by 3 bases, and 17 bases separated the two germline ends. Germline V lookup: CDR1 SGHRS, CDR2 YFSETQ. The CDR3 spans 16 residues. As DNA, the CDR3 is TGCGCCAGCAGCTTGACCGGGACACACTACCTCTACGAGCAGTACTTC. Translation: CASSLTGTHYLYEQYF.

Written as DNA, the CDR3 is TGCGCCAGCAGTCACCCTTTGGACAGGGGACTTTGGGATGAGCAGTTCTTC. It codes for CASSHPLDRGLWDEQFF. V is TRBV23-1 and J is TRBJ2-1; 9 bases align to TRBD1. TRBV23-1 is annotated as an ORF whose role is uncertain. J gave up 8 bases and V 3 bases, and 14 bases lay outside the gene matches. The CDR3 length is 17 residues.

The J gene is TRBJ1-2, the V gene TRBV6-6; the match to TRBD1 covers 8 bases. V was clipped by 0 bases and J by 5 bases; unmatched bases: 2. CDR1 MNHNY and CDR2 SVGAGI come from the germline V gene (reference sequence). The CDR3 consists of 14 residues. The CDR3 nucleotides read TGTGCCAGCAGTTACTCGCGGACAGGGTATGGCTACACCTTC. Translation: CASSYSRTGYGYTF.

The gene calls are TRBV29-1 and TRBJ2-5; 8 positions match TRBD2. CDR3 size: 16 residues. From germline, CDR1 is SQVTM and CDR2 ANQGSEA. The junction had 12 bases not matched to a gene; V was cut back by 5 bases and J by 1 base. The CDR3 loop is CSVWGPGSGTQETQYF. CDR3 sequence (DNA): TGCAGCGTTTGGGGGCCCGGTAGCGGGACCCAAGAGACCCAGTACTTC.

The chain joins TRBV7-8 to TRBJ2-3, with a tentative D call TRBD1 (6 bases). The CDR3 extends over 14 amino acids. The germline V gene has CDR1 SGHVS and CDR2 FQNEAQ. Trimming removed 1 base at V and 4 bases at J, with 9 bases between. CDR3 in amino acids: CASSLDRGSDTQYF. The CDR3 nucleotides read TGTGCCAGCAGCTTAGATAGGGGGTCAGATACGCAGTATTTT. Filled out from reference TRBV7-8 and TRBJ2-3, the complete variable domain reads GAGVSQSPRYKVAKRGQDVALRCDPISGHVSLFWYQQALGQGPEFLTYFQNEAQLDKSGLPSDRFFAERPEGSVSTLKIQRTQQEDSAVYLCASSLDRGSDTQYFGPGTRLTVL.

V usage is TRBV19 and J usage is TRBJ2-5; 11 bases align to TRBD2. The germline gives CDR1 LNHDA, CDR2 SQIVND (reference sequence). This CDR3 spans 15 amino acids. The J segment lost 5 bases and the V segment lost 6 bases, leaving 8 bases of the junction unmatched. The CDR3 DNA sequence: TGTGCCAGTAGCCCCGGGACTAGCGGACAGGAGACCCAGTACTTC. Translation: CASSPGTSGQETQYF.

This clone was seen just once. The chain couples TRBV27 to TRBJ1-2, with D possibly TRBD1 on 6 matching bases. This CDR3 comprises 14 residues. Germline V gene lookup returns CDR1 MNHEY and CDR2 SMNVEV (reference sequence). Trimming stripped 8 bases from V and 8 bases from J, with 21 bases between. The CDR3 spells CASANRELGSGYTF. CDR3 coding DNA: TGTGCCAGCGCCAACAGGGAATTGGGTTCGGGCTACACCTTC.